This T cell receptor (beta chain) was identified during a study of cytomegalovirus exposure and HLA in healthy donors (dated by TCRdb to between 2016 and 2019). Turning to the overall study: An earlier analysis of under 600 of the donors reported more than 250 Gb of sequence data and some 100 million unique TCR beta sequences from some 180 million T cells. Donor age, sex, ethnicity and CMV serostatus were compiled together with the repertoire data. To decide whether each TCR beta V gene segment behaved as functional or pseudogenic, an earlier analysis of some 600 of the donors relied on high-throughput TCR beta sequencing. Genome-wide SNP genotypes for about 55% of the 666 donors were used in a later genetic analysis, which treated that subset as a discovery cohort. A later analysis re-analyzed previously published TCR beta repertoires from approximately 670 donors and added high-resolution HLA genotyping to study TCR occurrence patterns. Typing coverage differed by locus: A, B, C, DRB1 and DQB1 were typed in roughly 629-640 donors, DQA1 in 522, DPA1 in some 610, and DPB1 in 450 to 490. On average, 235,054 unique TCR beta nucleotide sequences were sequenced per donor among roughly 430 genotyped donors of the cohort, with about 17% of those sequences being non-productive. Roughly five DR-DQ haplotypes were treated as single units for association and clustering because of strong linkage in the cohort. The T cell repertoires of around 730 subjects were profiled by immunosequencing and related to cytomegalovirus serostatus. The study aimed to test whether signatures of past pathogen exposure could be identified by cataloging public T cell receptors. Both class I and class II loci were covered by HLA typing, at four-digit resolution. The genetic ancestry cluster associated with self-reported Caucasian donors included about 81% of the 300 to 450 genotyped donors. Along with the approximately 620-subject first cohort, a separate validation cohort of 120 different subjects was used. High-throughput TCR immunosequencing, statistical association of individual TCRs with disease status, and machine learning were combined to predict cytomegalovirus infection status. All discovery cohort repertoires had been generated using a single sequencing platform. Approximately 300 gigabases of sequencing data and around 90 million unique TCR sequences made up an early release that covered over 550 HLA-typed donors. In the later analysis, no new phenotypic data were used to find candidate immune exposures; instead, reliance was placed on TCR beta sequences and their occurrence across donors.

Notes on this clone: What this receptor recognizes is not known. Base-call qualities are not available, and no considerably larger clone is one nucleotide away.

Study-wide findings and limitations: Immune exposure information for the cohort was limited to CMV serostatus. When HLA alleles, especially DR and DQ, strongly co-occurred, attributing TCR associations to individual alleles was difficult. In a later analysis, TCR association rates were found to vary across HLA loci, with the most associated TCRs seen for DRB1 alleles and the fewest for HLA-C alleles. Compared with the 666-donor mean, donors in an Asian-associated ancestry cluster had fewer N-insertions in productive TCRs, according to a later genetic analysis. According to a later analysis, most CMV-associated TCR beta chains appeared to be HLA-restricted, and the HLA associations seemed to be driven largely by CMV exposure. In a later analysis, HLA-associated TCR beta chains showed more clonal expansion and lower generation probabilities than non-associated chains that were equally common. In the study, roughly 160 TCR beta chains were listed as associated with cytomegalovirus. In both the original and validation cohorts, the classifier was reported to diagnose cytomegalovirus status with high specificity and sensitivity. An earlier analysis of 450 to 750 of the donors showed that most TCR beta V segments appeared in productive rearrangements either about 87% or about 30% of the time, which broadly matched IMGT annotations. The sequencing pipeline was judged likely to have produced a cluster of highly shared sequence variants as a technical artifact. HLA typing was unavailable for some donors at each locus, so association tests used only the typed subset. At a false discovery rate of 0.05, a later analysis linked about 16,000 TCR beta sequences to specific HLA alleles. A later genetic analysis associated a missense DCLRE1C variant with V-gene and J-gene trimming of TCR beta chains, and an independent cohort replicated the association. Correlated functional status among segregating V segments might be attributable to linkage disequilibrium, but an unknown experimental factor could not be ruled out. Three of the identified cytomegalovirus-associated TCR beta chains were confirmed in vitro to be specific for cytomegalovirus antigens. Roughly uniform sequencing depth across donors was assumed in presence/absence analyses, although this assumption may not hold. The authors suggested that the approach could potentially be generalized to other disease states and immunological phenotypes. The earlier analysis of almost 600 of the donors excluded some 15 rarely observed V segments, including chromosome 9 orphons, because counts were too low. Only TCR beta chains were sequenced in this cohort, and the absence of alpha or paired-chain data limited detectable features. A further reported finding was that TCR beta sequences accurately predicted the HLA-A and HLA-B alleles for most subjects in the first cohort. A later analysis reported that several top co-occurrence clusters appeared linked to parvovirus B19, influenza, CMV and Epstein-Barr virus. While some public TCRs were present in many individuals, most TCR sequences turned up only very rarely across donors.

In total, 500 to 700 healthy bone marrow donors made up the cohort. At the time of sampling, every cohort member was nominally healthy, though immune exposures that went unrecorded were likely present. The donor was CMV seronegative and belonged to the group of 380 or so seronegative cohort members. Each donor provided a peripheral blood sample, and peripheral blood mononuclear cells were used for TCR beta sequencing. The Qiagen DNeasy Blood Extraction Kit was used to extract genomic DNA from the blood cell samples. Library creation used the immunoSEQ multiplex PCR assay. For the multiplex PCR, a mixture combining 60 forward primers for TCR Vbeta segments and 13 reverse primers for TCR Jbeta segments was used. A multiplex PCR assay on genomic DNA amplified the CDR3 region of rearranged TCR beta genes. On the Illumina HiSeq System, the amplified TCR beta libraries were sequenced as 87-base-pair reads. Concerning the study's data processing: Across the roughly 600 repertoires, a later analysis counted 60 million to 90 million unique TCR beta chains, roughly 11 million of which were shared by at least two donors. A nearest-neighbor algorithm error-corrected the raw reads and collapsed the reads into unique sequences, merging closely related sequences to remove PCR and sequencing errors. Alignment of CDR3 sequences to IMGT reference sequences was used to assign V, D and J gene segments. For a sequence to be retained, a match of at least six nucleotides was required to both a V gene segment and a J gene segment. Rearrangements were called productive when the CDR3 lacked stop codons and stayed in frame with V and J; all others were non-productive. Following IMGT convention, CDR3 was defined as the stretch from the second conserved V-encoded cysteine to the conserved J-encoded phenylalanine. In an earlier analysis of approximately 590 of the donors, sequences lacking an unambiguous match to a single V gene segment were excluded. In an earlier analysis of 587 of the donors, V segments were called functional above 56.7% productive rearrangements and were called segregating when the between-donor standard deviation exceeded 5%. A statistical classification framework was developed to diagnose cytomegalovirus status using the catalog of TCR beta chain sequences. In a later analysis, V and J genes were assigned by comparing TCR nucleotide sequences against IMGT/GENE-DB human TR gene sequences. The TCRdist pipeline was used in a later analysis to assign CDR3 sequences and most-parsimonious VDJ recombination scenarios. In a later analysis, each TCR beta chain was defined by its CDR3 amino acid sequence together with its V-gene family, and reads without a unique V-gene family were excluded. A later analysis removed 500 to 650 highly shared, low-generation-probability nucleotide sequences to deal with suspected cross-contamination and a sequencing artifact. In a later analysis, a clonal expansion index for each public chain was calculated from normalized within-repertoire ranks of inferred template counts. Generation probabilities in a later analysis came from a VDJ recombination model fitted to out-of-frame rearrangements, and those results were checked against IGoR. Hypergeometric tests were used in a later analysis to score TCR-TCR, TCR-HLA and TCR-CMV co-occurrence, with a repertoire-size bias correction applied to the TCR pairs. To estimate false discovery rates, a later analysis permuted the HLA or CMV assignments 20 times. A later analysis grouped co-occurring TCRs with DBSCAN, adding TCRdist sequence similarity when clustering within HLA-allele-positive subsets. Repertoires with fewer than 30,000 or more than 120,000 public chains, plus five repertoires with anomalous nucleotide sharing, were excluded from co-occurrence clustering. As stored in TCRdb, this immuneACCESS dataset retains in-frame rearrangements with V and J assigned. A fraction of the clones does not appear; measured against another copy, unresolved V genes explain less than half of the discrepancy, and the remainder lacks a known reason. V and J calls and clone size are given by that table; D and trimming were obtained from the DNA. The sample table records roughly 140,000 clones; around 84% of these occur just once. The ten largest clones add up to 2% to 2.5% of the sample.

This receptor was obtained from a woman aged 18-35 years in good health and CMV-seronegative. Input material: PBMCs.

The CDR3 in this case is CASSPGQGAGTSSYNSPLHF. The base sequence is TGCGCCAGCAGCCCCGGACAGGGGGCAGGTACGAGCTCCTATAATTCACCCCTCCACTTT. The chain employs TRBV4-1 and TRBJ1-6, and 11 junctional nucleotides match TRBD1. CDR1 and CDR2 (MGHRA, YSYEKL) derive from the germline V gene. CDR3 length: 20 amino acids, cysteine to phenylalanine. Only CDR3 DNA remains: 60 bases, in frame from the first base. At the junction V is shortened by 4 bases and J by 0 bases; bases outside the gene matches: 11.